What follows are 26 T cell receptor beta chains derived from one specimen sequenced in a study of T cells after posttransplantation cyclophosphamide. TCRdb's copy holds only in-frame clones and misses some; the assay was immunoSEQ multiplex PCR. The data contain 50,000 to 55,000 clones, more than 70% of them singletons. The source material was PBMCs. The source of these receptors is a man aged 30 to 39 with a blood cancer, CMV-positive, and with a related stem cell donor.

This sequence joins TRBV7-3 and TRBJ2-3, with D perhaps matching TRBD1 (5 bases). The CDR3 contains 15 residues. The germline V gene has CDR1 SGHTA and CDR2 FQGTGA. The V end was cut by 2 bases, the J end by 4 bases, with 13 bases between. The CDR3 DNA reads TGTGCCAGCAGCTTATATACAGGAGCAGCAGATACGCAGTATTTT. This encodes CASSLYTGAADTQYF.

The chain carries TRBV19 and TRBJ2-2; D is perhaps TRBD1 (6 bases). The CDR3 has 13 amino acids. From germline, CDR1 is LNHDA and CDR2 SQIVND (reference sequence). Trimming stripped 6 bases from V and 5 bases from J, with 10 bases between. The CDR3 spells CASRQGLTGELFF. CDR3 DNA: TGTGCCAGTAGGCAGGGGTTGACCGGGGAGCTGTTTTTT. Drawing the rest from reference TRBV19 and TRBJ2-2, the complete variable domain is DGGITQSPKYLFRKEGQNVTLSCEQNLNHDAMYWYRQDPGQGLRLIYYSQIVNDFQKGDIAEGYSVSREKKESFPLTVTSAQKNPTAFYLCASRQGLTGELFFGEGSRLTVL.

The chain combines TRBV6-1 with TRBJ1-1; a weak D match, TRBD1 (6 bases). V lost 7 bases and J 6 bases, leaving 18 bases between the germline ends. Germline CDR1 reads MNHNS; CDR2 reads SASEGT. The CDR3 loop spans 14 amino acids. DNA of the CDR3: TGTGCCAGCATGGGCGCCAGGGGATACGCTGAAGCTTTCTTT. This gives the protein CASMGARGYAEAFF.

The chain carries TRBV11-2 and TRBJ2-2; 10 nucleotides agree with TRBD2. CDR3 size: 16 residues. Germline assignment: CDR1 SGHAT and CDR2 FQNNGV. V shed 2 bases, J shed 2 bases, and the junction held 2 bases outside the gene matches. CDR3 region: CASSLTSGANTGELFF. The CDR3 DNA sequence: TGTGCCAGCAGCTTAACTAGCGGGGCCAACACCGGGGAGCTGTTTTTT. The full variable domain, with the rest looked up from reference TRBV11-2 and TRBJ2-2, is EAGVAQSPRYKIIEKRQSVAFWCNPISGHATLYWYQQILGQGPKLLIQFQNNGVVDDSQLPKDRFSAERLKGVDSTLKIQPAKLEDSAVYLCASSLTSGANTGELFFGEGSRLTVL.

For the CDR3, the DNA is TGTGCCAGCAGCTTAATAGCGGGAGACAACGAGCAGTACTTC. This encodes CASSLIAGDNEQYF. This chain connects TRBV5-6 to TRBJ2-7; TRBD2 agrees at 9 bases. The CDR3 covers 14 residues. Germline trimming cut 2 bases from V and 5 bases from J; bases unmatched to any gene: 5. The germline V gene has CDR1 SGHDT and CDR2 YYEEEE.

The chain employs TRBV2 and TRBJ2-4, with 9 bases that match TRBD1. Trimming took 6 bases from V and 6 from J; bases not matched to a gene: 6. Per germline, CDR1 SNHLY and CDR2 FYNNEI. The CDR3 totals 14 residues. The CDR3 reads CASRDRGMGNIQYF. CDR3 nucleotides: TGTGCCAGCAGGGACAGGGGAATGGGAAACATTCAGTACTTC.

This clone was observed a single time. The V call is TRBV7-6, the J call TRBJ1-1, with D possibly TRBD1 on 6 matching bases. Germline lookup yields CDR1 SGHVS and CDR2 FNYEAQ. Trimming stripped 2 bases from V and 4 bases from J, with 11 bases between. The length of the CDR3 is 14 residues. This CDR3 is CASSLPGVSTEAFF. The CDR3 DNA reads TGTGCCAGCAGCTTACCAGGGGTTAGCACTGAAGCTTTCTTT.

This chain joins TRBV28 and TRBJ1-2; D perhaps matches TRBD1 (6 bases). The CDR3 extends over 11 amino acids. Trimming cost V 10 bases and J 5 bases, with 11 bases left between them. Looked up from germline, CDR1 is MDHEN and CDR2 is SYDVKM. The CDR3 nucleotides are TGTGCCATAACCGGACAGTATGGCTACACCTTC. Its translation is CAITGQYGYTF.

V is TRBV14 and J is TRBJ2-7; a weak D match, TRBD2 (6 bases). Germline loops: CDR1 SGHDN, CDR2 FVKESK. The CDR3 spans 15 residues. Trimming left V 1 base short and J 1 base short, with 11 bases between. DNA of the CDR3: TGTGCCAGCAGCCAAGGCACCGGGGGTTCCTACGAGCAGTACTTC. It encodes CASSQGTGGSYEQYF.

The table lists this clone with a count of one. The chain carries TRBV19 and TRBJ2-1; 13 bases line up with TRBD2. The CDR3 totals 19 residues. J gave up 0 bases and V 4 bases, and 9 bases lay outside the gene matches. Germline V gene sequence: CDR1 LNHDA, CDR2 SQIVND (reference sequence). The CDR3 protein is CASSSNPGLAGFSYNEQFF. CDR3 nucleotide sequence: TGTGCCAGTAGTAGTAACCCGGGACTAGCGGGATTCTCCTACAATGAGCAGTTCTTC.

CDR3 nucleotide sequence: TGTGCCAGCAGTTCTCCATACCCCTCGACCGCGAGGAGGAGGACCCAGTACTTC. Amino acids: CASSSPYPSTARRRTQYF. The chain has TRBV28 and TRBJ2-5; D is perhaps TRBD2 (5 bases). The V end lost 4 bases, the J end lost 7 bases, and 28 bases lay between the germline ends. CDR3 length: 18 residues. The germline CDR1 and CDR2 sequences are MDHEN and SYDVKM. Using reference TRBV28 and TRBJ2-5 for the parts outside the CDR3, the full variable domain is DVKVTQSSRYLVKRTGEKVFLECVQDMDHENMFWYRQDPGLGLRLIYFSYDVKMKEKGDIPEGYSVSREKKERFSLILESASTNQTSMYLCASSSPYPSTARRRTQYFGPGTRLLVL.

The rearrangement joins TRBV7-2 to TRBJ1-1; D gene ambiguous. Germline V gene lookup returns CDR1 SGHTA and CDR2 FQGNSA. The CDR3 loop spans 13 amino acids. V was shortened by 2 bases and J by 1 base, with 5 bases between the two germline ends. The CDR3 spells CASSLSWNTEAFF. CDR3 DNA: TGTGCCAGCAGCTTAAGCTGGAACACTGAAGCTTTCTTT.

The genes are TRBV7-9 and TRBJ2-2; D might be TRBD2 (6 bases). Deletions cut 3 bases from V and 1 base from J, with 12 bases between. Germline V gives CDR1 SEHNR, CDR2 FQNEAQ (reference sequence). CDR3 size: 16 residues. The CDR3 nucleotides are TGTGCCAGCAGCTTCTACCCGGGACTGAACACCGGGGAGCTGTTTTTT. Translating it yields CASSFYPGLNTGELFF.

This clone was counted a single time. The V and J genes are TRBV29-1 and TRBJ1-1; D is undetermined. This CDR3 contains 10 residues. Germline loops: CDR1 SQVTM, CDR2 ANQGSEA. V was trimmed by 6 bases and J by 2 bases, leaving 4 bases between them. The CDR3 nucleotides read TGCAGCGTCCTAAACACTGAAGCTTTCTTT. Protein: CSVLNTEAFF.

The V and J genes are TRBV7-4 and TRBJ1-5; TRBD1 aligns across 7 bases. The V gene end was trimmed by 4 bases and the J gene end by 1 base; junction bases not matched to a gene: 10. The CDR3 consists of 17 residues. Germline CDR1 SGHVT, CDR2 SQSDAQ. The CDR3 sequence: CASSSQTGNPSNQPQHF. Here the CDR3 DNA reads TGTGCCAGCAGCTCCCAGACAGGGAATCCGAGCAATCAGCCCCAGCATTTT.

The chain couples TRBV27 to TRBJ2-5; 8 nucleotides line up with TRBD1. This CDR3 is built from 13 residues. Per germline, CDR1 MNHEY and CDR2 SMNVEV (reference sequence). V was clipped by 8 bases and J by 4 bases; unmatched bases: 6. The CDR3 bases are TGTGCCAGCCGACAGGGGAGAAGAGAGACCCAGTACTTC. It codes for CASRQGRRETQYF.

This chain joins TRBV11-2 and TRBJ2-1; D is ambiguous. CDR3 size: 14 residues. V was cut by 1 base and J by 4 bases, with 8 bases left in between. Germline CDR1 is SGHAT and CDR2 is FQNNGV. The CDR3 DNA sequence: TGTGCCAGCAGCTTAGTACGCCAGTACAATGAGCAGTTCTTC. Translating it yields CASSLVRQYNEQFF.

The chain has TRBV10-3 and TRBJ2-7; D call uncertain. This CDR3 is built from 14 residues. Germline V gene sequence: CDR1 ENHRY, CDR2 SYGVKD. The germline V and J ends were trimmed by 2 bases and 3 bases, with 11 bases remaining between them. The CDR3 region is CAISEGPGSYEQYF. In nucleotides, the CDR3 is TGTGCCATCAGTGAGGGGCCAGGTAGCTACGAGCAGTACTTC.

CDR3 DNA sequence: TGTGCCAGCAGTACAGGGGCCTCCTATCCTGGCTACACCTTC. It translates to CASSTGASYPGYTF. This chain links TRBV28 with TRBJ1-2, with 7 bases matching TRBD1. The CDR3 length is 14 residues. Trimming at V came to 5 bases and at J to 7 bases, leaving 10 bases not matched to a gene. Germline V gene sequence: CDR1 MDHEN, CDR2 SYDVKM.

V usage is TRBV11-2 and J usage is TRBJ2-7, with TRBD2 as a possible D gene (6 bases). This CDR3 region has 12 residues. The V and J ends lost 6 bases and 3 bases respectively, with 9 bases between them. Germline V gene sequence: CDR1 SGHAT, CDR2 FQNNGV. The CDR3 DNA reads as TGTGCCAGCAGTCTTAGCGGCTACGAGCAGTACTTC. It is translated as CASSLSGYEQYF.

CDR3 sequence: CASSPHAGTGWRDAGDTQYF. DNA of the CDR3: TGTGCCAGCTCACCCCACGCTGGGACAGGGTGGCGGGACGCTGGGGATACGCAGTATTTT. The rearrangement uses TRBV18 and TRBJ2-3; 9 positions match TRBD1. Germline values: CDR1 KGHSH, CDR2 LQKENI. V lost 3 bases and J lost 6; bases outside the gene matches: 22. This CDR3 spans 20 amino acids.

This CDR3 reads CATSSRQVGETQYF. As DNA, the CDR3 is TGTGCCACCAGCAGCAGACAGGTTGGAGAGACCCAGTACTTC. The chain has TRBV15 and TRBJ2-5; a weak D match, TRBD1 (6 bases). The CDR3 is made up of 14 amino acids. Looked up from germline, CDR1 is LNHNV and CDR2 is YYDKDF (reference sequence). V gave up 3 bases and J gave up 4 bases, with 12 bases separating them.

The CDR3 nucleotides are TGTGCCACCGTCGACAGGGGGCTCTATGGCTACACCTTC. Translation: CATVDRGLYGYTF. V is TRBV10-3 and J is TRBJ1-2, with 10 positions matching TRBD1. J gave up 4 bases and V 10 bases, and 6 bases lay outside the gene matches. Germline V gives CDR1 ENHRY, CDR2 SYGVKD. The CDR3 extends over 13 amino acids.

This clone was counted a few times. The CDR3 region has the DNA TGCGCCAGCGGCACGACAGGGGAGAGAGGGGAGACCCAGTACTTC. Protein product: CASGTTGERGETQYF. The rearrangement uses TRBV5-1 and TRBJ2-5, with 8 bases fitting TRBD1. This CDR3 comprises 15 residues. Germline CDR1 is SGHRS and CDR2 is YFSETQ. The ends lost 7 bases at V and 5 bases at J; junction bases unmatched: 13.

This sequence joins TRBV2 and TRBJ2-1; TRBD2 matches at 12 bases. This CDR3 has 16 residues. CDR1 is SNHLY and CDR2 is FYNNEI in the germline V gene. The J segment lost 3 bases and the V segment lost 5 bases, leaving 5 bases of the junction unmatched. CDR3 in amino acids: CASSRTGLAGYNEQFF. The CDR3 DNA reads TGTGCCAGCAGTAGAACGGGACTAGCGGGCTACAATGAGCAGTTCTTC.

This clone was counted a few times. The gene calls are TRBV6-1 and TRBJ1-5; TRBD1 might be the D (5 bases). The V end lost 8 bases, the J end lost 5 bases, and 16 bases lay between the germline ends. The V gene's germline CDR1 is MNHNS and CDR2 SASEGT. This CDR3 has 14 amino acids. This CDR3 is CASDAGSSYQPQHF. CDR3 nucleotide sequence: TGTGCCAGCGACGCAGGGTCCTCGTATCAGCCCCAGCATTTT.